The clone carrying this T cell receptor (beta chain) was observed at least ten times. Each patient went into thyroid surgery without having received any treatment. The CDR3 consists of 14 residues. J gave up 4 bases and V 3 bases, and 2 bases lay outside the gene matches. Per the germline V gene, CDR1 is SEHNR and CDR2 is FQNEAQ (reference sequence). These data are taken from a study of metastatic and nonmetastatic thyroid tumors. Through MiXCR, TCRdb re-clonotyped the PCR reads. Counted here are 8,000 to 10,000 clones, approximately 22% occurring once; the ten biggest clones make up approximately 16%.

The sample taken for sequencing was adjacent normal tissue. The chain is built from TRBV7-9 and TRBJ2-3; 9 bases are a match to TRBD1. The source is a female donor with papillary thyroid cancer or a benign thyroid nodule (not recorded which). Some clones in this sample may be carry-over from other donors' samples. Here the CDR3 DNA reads TGTGCCAGCAGCTTGACAGGGGGGGCAGATACGCAGTATTTT. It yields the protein CASSLTGGADTQYF.